The rows below give T cell receptor beta chains drawn from one sample of a study of PD-1 blockade in classical Hodgkin lymphoma. This table comes from immunoSEQ multiplex PCR, and its TCRdb copy is limited to in-frame clones, with some not included. The sample contains 35,000 to 50,000 clones, around three fifths of which appear only once. Sequencing used peripheral blood mononuclear cells (PBMCs), obtained before the fourth cycle of nivolumab. These receptors originate from a human donor with classical Hodgkin lymphoma. The CDR3 runs from the conserved cysteine through the conserved F or W. Each record gives: J gene, V gene, clone size, D gene, CDR3 DNA, CDR3 protein. The D gene is left open where the match is weak. Clone size, where shown, is once, few, many, or a class for clones that have expanded.

j_gene: TRBJ1-1
v_gene: TRBV4-1
abundance: -
d_gene: TRBD1
CDR3nt: TGCGCCAGCAGCCAAGGTCCGGGACAGGGGGCCAGAGGCACTGAAGCTTTCTTT
CDR3aa: CASSQGPGQGARGTEAFF

j_gene: TRBJ1-5
v_gene: TRBV28
abundance: -
d_gene: -
CDR3nt: TGTGCCAGCAGTCGACCCCGATCTTCTCAGCCCCAGCATTTT
CDR3aa: CASSRPRSSQPQHF

j_gene: TRBJ1-1
v_gene: TRBV5-5
abundance: -
d_gene: -
CDR3nt: TGTGCCAGCAGCTTGGAACAGGGATGGACTGAAGCTTTCTTT
CDR3aa: CASSLEQGWTEAFF

j_gene: TRBJ2-2
v_gene: TRBV28
abundance: -
d_gene: -
CDR3nt: TGTGCCAGCAGTTTAGTTCCAGGGCGGAACACCGGGGAGCTGTTTTTT
CDR3aa: CASSLVPGRNTGELFF

j_gene: TRBJ2-7
v_gene: TRBV7-9
abundance: -
d_gene: -
CDR3nt: TGTGCCAGCAGCGACGTTTACGAGCAGTACTTC
CDR3aa: CASSDVYEQYF

j_gene: TRBJ1-1
v_gene: TRBV28
abundance: few
d_gene: -
CDR3nt: TGTGCCAGCAGTCCCCCCAATCGGGTAAGCACTGAAGCTTTCTTT
CDR3aa: CASSPPNRVSTEAFF

j_gene: TRBJ2-1
v_gene: TRBV30
abundance: -
d_gene: -
CDR3nt: TGTGCCTGGAGTGCTTGGCAGGCCAATGAGCAGTTCTTC
CDR3aa: CAWSAWQANEQFF

j_gene: TRBJ2-3
v_gene: TRBV27
abundance: few
d_gene: TRBD1
CDR3nt: TGTGCCAGCAGTTTAGGACAGGGGGGCGGTACGCAGTATTTT
CDR3aa: CASSLGQGGGTQYF

j_gene: TRBJ1-3
v_gene: TRBV6-1
abundance: medium-sized
d_gene: -
CDR3nt: TGTGCCAGCAGTGCCGGCTCTGGAAACACCATATATTTT
CDR3aa: CASSAGSGNTIYF

j_gene: TRBJ2-7
v_gene: TRBV10-1
abundance: many
d_gene: -
CDR3nt: TGCGCCAGCAGTGAGTCGTCGGCTGCCCGCCTCTCCTACGAGCAGTACTTC
CDR3aa: CASSESSAARLSYEQYF

j_gene: TRBJ1-5
v_gene: TRBV5-6
abundance: -
d_gene: -
CDR3nt: TGTGCCAGCAGCCTCCGGGACTACACAACGTCCCAGCCCCAGCATTTT
CDR3aa: CASSLRDYTTSQPQHF

j_gene: TRBJ1-1
v_gene: TRBV14
abundance: -
d_gene: TRBD1
CDR3nt: TGTGCCAGCAGCCCGGCAGGGGGCGCTTCTAAAGCTTTCTTT
CDR3aa: CASSPAGGASKAFF

j_gene: TRBJ2-7
v_gene: TRBV19
abundance: -
d_gene: -
CDR3nt: TGTGCCAGTAGTAGAGGGGGAGTGGGGGTCTACGAGCAGTACTTC
CDR3aa: CASSRGGVGVYEQYF

j_gene: TRBJ2-1
v_gene: TRBV5-1
abundance: -
d_gene: TRBD2
CDR3nt: TGCGCCAGCAGCGATCTAGCGGTGGGTTACAATGAGCAGTTCTTC
CDR3aa: CASSDLAVGYNEQFF

j_gene: TRBJ2-5
v_gene: TRBV27
abundance: -
d_gene: TRBD2
CDR3nt: TGTGCCAGCAGTTTATCAGGGGGACTAGGGGGATACCAAGAGACCCAGTACTTC
CDR3aa: CASSLSGGLGGYQETQYF

j_gene: TRBJ2-7
v_gene: TRBV28
abundance: -
d_gene: -
CDR3nt: TGTGCCAGCAGTTTACCTTCGGGGAACTCCTACGAGCAGTACTTC
CDR3aa: CASSLPSGNSYEQYF

j_gene: TRBJ1-5
v_gene: TRBV12-2
abundance: -
d_gene: -
CDR3nt: TGTGCAAGTCGCCCCACGGGAAGGGTTAATCGCAATCAGCCCCAGCATTTT
CDR3aa: CASRPTGRVNRNQPQHF

j_gene: TRBJ2-4
v_gene: TRBV27
abundance: -
d_gene: TRBD1
CDR3nt: TGTGCCAGCATGCCCCCGGGACAGCCAAAAAACATTCAGTACTTC
CDR3aa: CASMPPGQPKNIQYF

j_gene: TRBJ2-7
v_gene: TRBV28
abundance: -
d_gene: TRBD1
CDR3nt: TGTGCCAGCAGTCTTGCCGGGACAGGCCTCTCCTACGAGCAGTACTTC
CDR3aa: CASSLAGTGLSYEQYF

j_gene: TRBJ1-2
v_gene: TRBV28
abundance: -
d_gene: -
CDR3nt: TGTGCCAGCAGGACAGGCGGCTATGGCTACACCTTC
CDR3aa: CASRTGGYGYTF

j_gene: TRBJ2-4
v_gene: TRBV21-1
abundance: -
d_gene: -
CDR3nt: TGTGCCAGCGAGGGCTCGGGCGGAAACATTCAGTACTTC
CDR3aa: CASEGSGGNIQYF

j_gene: TRBJ2-1
v_gene: TRBV11-1
abundance: -
d_gene: -
CDR3nt: TGTGCCAGCAGTACGGAGTATGAGCAGTTCTTC
CDR3aa: CASSTEYEQFF

j_gene: TRBJ2-1
v_gene: TRBV18
abundance: -
d_gene: -
CDR3nt: TGTGCCAGCTCACCACTAGGGACGAGCTCCTACAATGAGCAGTTCTTC
CDR3aa: CASSPLGTSSYNEQFF

j_gene: TRBJ2-2
v_gene: TRBV28
abundance: few
d_gene: TRBD2
CDR3nt: TGTGCCAGCAGTTTAGCGGGAGGACCCGGGGAGCTGTTTTTT
CDR3aa: CASSLAGGPGELFF

j_gene: TRBJ2-1
v_gene: TRBV2
abundance: -
d_gene: -
CDR3nt: TGTGCCAGCAGTCGGTACAATGAGCAGTTCTTC
CDR3aa: CASSRYNEQFF

j_gene: TRBJ2-5
v_gene: TRBV6-5
abundance: -
d_gene: TRBD2
CDR3nt: TGTGCCAGCAGTTACTCCGGACTAGCGGGAGAAGAGACCCAGTACTTC
CDR3aa: CASSYSGLAGEETQYF

j_gene: TRBJ2-7
v_gene: TRBV28
abundance: -
d_gene: -
CDR3nt: TGTGCCAGCAGTTTATGGGGCAGGGCCTACGAGCAGTACTTC
CDR3aa: CASSLWGRAYEQYF

j_gene: TRBJ2-2
v_gene: TRBV7-9
abundance: -
d_gene: -
CDR3nt: TGTGCCAGCAGCTTAACTCCCCCCTCCGGGGAGCTGTTTTTT
CDR3aa: CASSLTPPSGELFF

j_gene: TRBJ2-3
v_gene: TRBV4-3
abundance: -
d_gene: TRBD2
CDR3nt: TGCGCCAGCAGCCAAGAAGGGACTAGCGTCGTAGATACGCAGTATTTT
CDR3aa: CASSQEGTSVVDTQYF

j_gene: TRBJ1-3
v_gene: TRBV6-5
abundance: -
d_gene: -
CDR3nt: TGTGCCTCCTCCCGGGACTCCTCTGGAAACACCATATATTTT
CDR3aa: CASSRDSSGNTIYF

j_gene: TRBJ2-1
v_gene: TRBV7-2
abundance: -
d_gene: TRBD2
CDR3nt: TGTGCCAGCAGCAAAAGTCCCGGGACTACGCCCGGTGAGCAGTTCTTC
CDR3aa: CASSKSPGTTPGEQFF

j_gene: TRBJ1-6
v_gene: TRBV19
abundance: -
d_gene: -
CDR3nt: TGTGCCAGTAGTATTCAGGAAGGGGATAATTCACCCCTCCACTTT
CDR3aa: CASSIQEGDNSPLHF

j_gene: TRBJ1-6
v_gene: TRBV7-9
abundance: -
d_gene: -
CDR3nt: TGTGCCAGCAGCTTAGCGATGGTCCTTAATTCACCCCTCCACTTT
CDR3aa: CASSLAMVLNSPLHF

j_gene: TRBJ1-1
v_gene: TRBV15
abundance: -
d_gene: -
CDR3nt: TGTGCCACCAGCAGAGATGAGGGGGTGGGAGCTTTCTTT
CDR3aa: CATSRDEGVGAFF

j_gene: TRBJ2-3
v_gene: TRBV4-3
abundance: -
d_gene: -
CDR3nt: TGCGCCAGCAGCCAAGAGGGGATTCAAGGAACAGATACGCAGTATTTT
CDR3aa: CASSQEGIQGTDTQYF

j_gene: TRBJ1-3
v_gene: TRBV6-5
abundance: few
d_gene: -
CDR3nt: TGTGCCAGCAGTTGGGGAGGGGACGCTGGAAACACCATATATTTT
CDR3aa: CASSWGGDAGNTIYF

j_gene: TRBJ2-7
v_gene: TRBV5-1
abundance: -
d_gene: -
CDR3nt: TGCGCCAGCAGCTCCGAGTACGAGCAGTACTTC
CDR3aa: CASSSEYEQYF

j_gene: TRBJ2-2
v_gene: TRBV5-5
abundance: -
d_gene: TRBD2
CDR3nt: TGTGCCAGCAGCCCAAGGGGACTAGCGGCCGCAACCGGGGAGCTGTTTTTT
CDR3aa: CASSPRGLAAATGELFF

j_gene: TRBJ2-1
v_gene: TRBV19
abundance: -
d_gene: TRBD2
CDR3nt: TGTGCCAGTAGTGTGATAGCGGGTATCGATGAGCAGTTCTTC
CDR3aa: CASSVIAGIDEQFF

j_gene: TRBJ1-1
v_gene: TRBV6-5
abundance: -
d_gene: -
CDR3nt: TGTGCCAGCAGTTATGGGGGCGGCACTGAAGCTTTCTTT
CDR3aa: CASSYGGGTEAFF

j_gene: TRBJ2-7
v_gene: TRBV6-1
abundance: -
d_gene: -
CDR3nt: TGTGCCAGCAGTGCCAGAAAACCCCCCTACGAGCAGTACTTC
CDR3aa: CASSARKPPYEQYF

j_gene: TRBJ1-1
v_gene: TRBV7-9
abundance: once
d_gene: -
CDR3nt: TGTGCCAGCAGCTTAGCCGGCGGAACGAACACTGAAGCTTTCTTT
CDR3aa: CASSLAGGTNTEAFF

j_gene: TRBJ2-5
v_gene: TRBV18
abundance: -
d_gene: TRBD2
CDR3nt: TGTGCCAGCTCCGGACTAGCGGGGGATCAAGAGACCCAGTACTTC
CDR3aa: CASSGLAGDQETQYF

j_gene: TRBJ1-2
v_gene: TRBV4-3
abundance: -
d_gene: -
CDR3nt: TGCGCCAGCAGCCAAGATAGCAGGTTCTATGGCTACACCTTC
CDR3aa: CASSQDSRFYGYTF

j_gene: TRBJ2-5
v_gene: TRBV5-1
abundance: -
d_gene: -
CDR3nt: TGCGCCAGCAGCTCGACTAGTCAAGAGACCCAGTACTTC
CDR3aa: CASSSTSQETQYF

j_gene: TRBJ2-7
v_gene: TRBV27
abundance: -
d_gene: -
CDR3nt: TGTGCCAGCACCAAAAGAGGCGAGCAGTACTTC
CDR3aa: CASTKRGEQYF

j_gene: TRBJ1-5
v_gene: TRBV5-3
abundance: -
d_gene: TRBD1
CDR3nt: TGTGCCAGAAGGGGCGACGGCCAGGGGGGATTCGACATCATGTTAAAGAATCAGCCCCAGCATTTT
CDR3aa: CARRGDGQGGFDIMLKNQPQHF

j_gene: TRBJ2-5
v_gene: TRBV7-9
abundance: -
d_gene: TRBD1
CDR3nt: TGTGCCAGCAGCCAAGGACAGGGGGCGAATGTGAGAGAGACCCAGTACTTC
CDR3aa: CASSQGQGANVRETQYF

j_gene: TRBJ1-2
v_gene: TRBV19
abundance: -
d_gene: -
CDR3nt: TGTGCCAGCCTTTGGAGGGGCGCGGACTATGGCTACACCTTC
CDR3aa: CASLWRGADYGYTF

j_gene: TRBJ1-1
v_gene: TRBV6-5
abundance: -
d_gene: -
CDR3nt: TGTGCCAGCACCCAATCCAGGGGCGGGAACACTGAAGCTTTCTTT
CDR3aa: CASTQSRGGNTEAFF

j_gene: TRBJ1-3
v_gene: TRBV28
abundance: -
d_gene: -
CDR3nt: TGTGCCAGCAGTTCCGGAGGGGGGTTCAGTGGAAACACCATATATTTT
CDR3aa: CASSSGGGFSGNTIYF

j_gene: TRBJ2-2
v_gene: TRBV6-5
abundance: few
d_gene: TRBD1
CDR3nt: TGTGCCAGCAGTGACAGGGCCCAAACCGGGGAGCTGTTTTTT
CDR3aa: CASSDRAQTGELFF